This T cell receptor (beta chain) was identified during a study of glioma-infiltrating T cells. General study findings and limits: Non-neoplastic patients had below-expected tissue-blood divergence, while all gliomas exceeded expectation. Tissue and blood shared very few CDR3 sequences.

Amplification of TCR alpha and beta CDR3 regions from RNA used iRepertoire nested multiplex PCR. Input was roughly 95-400 ng of tissue mRNA or PBMC total RNA. TCRdb re-called the multiplex PCR reads with MiXCR, one entry per CDR3 protein. The table includes some 110,000 distinct CDR3 sequences, 23% detected once. V lost 1 base and J 2 bases, leaving 14 bases between the germline ends. The CDR3 totals 16 residues. Germline loops: CDR1 SEHNR, CDR2 FQNEAQ (reference sequence). Regarding this clonotype: Its cognate antigen is unknown.

V usage is TRBV7-9 and J usage is TRBJ2-5, with D perhaps TRBD1 (5 bases). The source of this sequence is a human donor with low-grade glioma or glioblastoma, undergoing nonglioma brain surgery, or in good health (not recorded which). Material for sequencing was glioma tissue, nonneoplastic brain tissue, or PBMCs (not recorded which). The CDR3 loop reads CASSLGTRPEQETQYF. The CDR3 nucleotides read TGTGCCAGCAGCTTAGGGACAAGACCGGAACAAGAGACCCAGTACTTC.